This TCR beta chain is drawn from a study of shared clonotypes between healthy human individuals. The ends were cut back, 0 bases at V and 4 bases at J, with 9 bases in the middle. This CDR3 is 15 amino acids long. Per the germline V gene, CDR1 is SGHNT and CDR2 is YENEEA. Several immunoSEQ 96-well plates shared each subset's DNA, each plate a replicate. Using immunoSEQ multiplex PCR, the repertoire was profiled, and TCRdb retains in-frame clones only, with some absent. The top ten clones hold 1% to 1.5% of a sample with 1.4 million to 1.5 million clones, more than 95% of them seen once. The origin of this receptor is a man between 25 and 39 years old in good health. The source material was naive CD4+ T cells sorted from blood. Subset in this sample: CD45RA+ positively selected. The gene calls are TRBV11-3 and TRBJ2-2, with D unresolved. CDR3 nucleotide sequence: TGTGCCAGCAGCTTAGATCTGGCGGCCACCGGGGAGCTGTTTTTT. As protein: CASSLDLAATGELFF.